A single sample is the source of the 28 T cell receptor beta chains below, sequenced in a study of a mutant IDH1 vaccine in newly diagnosed glioma. The data were produced by immunoSEQ multiplex PCR, yet TCRdb's version contains in-frame clones alone and is incomplete. The table has roughly 62,000 clones, approximately 91% seen once. These receptors' targets are unknown. Indicated time point: week 11, during vaccination. What each vaccine dose contained was 300 ug of mutant IDH1 20-mer peptide, accompanied by topical imiquimod. Sequencing was performed on PBMCs, taken from a glioma patient whose treatment included an IDH1 peptide vaccine. These receptors originate from a man in his forties with glioma.

This chain connects TRBV5-1 to TRBJ1-2; 10 nucleotides line up with TRBD1. V gave up 4 bases and J gave up 5 bases; unmatched junction bases: 8. Germline values: CDR1 SGHRS, CDR2 YFSETQ. The length of the CDR3 is 15 residues. The CDR3 loop is CASSPEPGQGYGYTF. The CDR3 DNA is TGCGCCAGCAGCCCGGAGCCGGGACAGGGGTATGGCTACACCTTC.

V usage is TRBV6-6 and J usage is TRBJ1-1; D gene ambiguous. Germline CDR1 and CDR2: MNHNY and SVGAGI (reference sequence). V was cut by 6 bases and J by 3 bases, with 14 bases left in between. The CDR3 totals 14 residues. The CDR3 sequence is CASSIEKRDTEAFF. CDR3 DNA: TGTGCCAGCAGCATCGAGAAGAGGGACACTGAAGCTTTCTTT.

Only a few counts were recorded for this clone. This chain's CDR3 is CAWSEGIQNTEAFF. The CDR3, as DNA: TGTGCCTGGAGTGAAGGGATCCAGAACACTGAAGCTTTCTTT. The chain uses TRBV30 and TRBJ1-1; no clear D. Germline CDR1 GTSNPN, CDR2 SVGIG (reference sequence). Deletions cut 1 base from V and 1 base from J, with 10 bases between. CDR3 length: 14 amino acids.

The chain joins TRBV9 to TRBJ2-1, with 7 bases aligning to TRBD1. Per germline, CDR1 SGDLS and CDR2 YYNGEE. Losses at the gene ends were 3 bases for V and 6 bases for J; bases not matched to a gene: 12. This CDR3 contains 16 residues. The CDR3 nucleotides read TGTGCCAGCAGCGCTCTGACAGGGAAATATATCAATGAGCAGTTCTTC. This sequence encodes CASSALTGKYINEQFF.

This clone appeared once. The CDR3 region has the DNA TGTGCCAGCAGTTACAACTCTGGGGCCAACGTCCTGACTTTC. It translates to CASSYNSGANVLTF. V gene TRBV6-5 combines with J gene TRBJ2-6; no clear D gene. Trimming removed 2 bases at V and 0 bases at J, with 2 bases between. Germline lookup yields CDR1 MNHEY and CDR2 SVGAGI. This CDR3 has 14 amino acids.

CDR3 amino acids: CASSLGTSGSPYEQYF. The DNA of the CDR3 is TGTGCCAGCAGCCTCGGGACTAGCGGGAGCCCCTACGAGCAGTACTTC. The chain recombines TRBV4-2 with TRBJ2-7, with TRBD2 matching over 14 bases. This CDR3 is built from 16 residues. The germline V gene has CDR1 LGHNA and CDR2 YNFKEQ. The junction had 4 bases not matched to a gene; V was cut back by 4 bases and J by 2 bases.

The gene calls are TRBV6-6 and TRBJ2-1; 9 bases map to TRBD2. This CDR3 is built from 15 residues. V lost 5 bases and J lost 5; bases outside the gene matches: 7. Germline lookup yields CDR1 MNHNY and CDR2 SVGAGI (reference sequence). CDR3 sequence: CASSRSGGRDNEQFF. The CDR3 nucleotides are TGTGCCAGCAGTAGAAGCGGGGGGCGTGACAATGAGCAGTTCTTC.

The CDR3 coding sequence is TGTGCCAGCAGAAAGGACGGGGGCTACGAGCAGTACTTC. This encodes CASRKDGGYEQYF. V usage is TRBV28 and J usage is TRBJ2-7; tentative D call: TRBD2 (6 bases). Germline assignment: CDR1 MDHEN and CDR2 SYDVKM. This CDR3 region has 13 residues. Trimming took off 6 bases at V and 3 bases at J, with 12 bases between the two ends.

This chain joins TRBV18 and TRBJ2-6, with D possibly called TRBD1 or TRBD2 (5 bases each). The CDR3 spans 17 residues. Trimming removed 3 bases from V and 2 bases from J, with 14 bases in between. The germline V gene has CDR1 KGHSH and CDR2 LQKENI. The CDR3 nucleotides read TGTGCCAGCTCACCGCCCTGGGGGAGACCTGGGGCCAACGTCCTGACTTTC. Amino acids: CASSPPWGRPGANVLTF.

This rearrangement joins TRBV25-1 to TRBJ2-3; the D is unclear. The ends were cut back, 5 bases at V and 2 bases at J, with 11 bases in the middle. The CDR3 has 14 amino acids. Looked up from germline, CDR1 is MGHDK and CDR2 is SYGVNS. The CDR3 here is CASSPHQDTDTQYF. The CDR3 DNA follows: TGTGCCAGCAGTCCCCACCAGGACACAGATACGCAGTATTTT.

This sequence joins TRBV6-6 and TRBJ1-2; perhaps TRBD1 as D (5 bases). Germline loops: CDR1 MNHNY, CDR2 SVGAGI (reference sequence). The germline V and J ends were trimmed by 0 bases and 0 bases, with 8 bases remaining between them. The CDR3 is made up of 15 amino acids. CDR3 amino acids: CASSYSAGPNYGYTF. The CDR3, as DNA: TGTGCCAGCAGTTACTCTGCAGGGCCTAACTATGGCTACACCTTC.

This clone appeared once. This chain links TRBV27 with TRBJ1-2, with D perhaps matching TRBD1 (5 bases). The ends were cut back, 5 bases at V and 7 bases at J, with 23 bases in the middle. CDR3 size: 16 residues. Germline V gene data show CDR1 as MNHEY and CDR2 as SMNVEV (reference sequence). The DNA for the CDR3 is TGTGCCAGCAGTATCAACCCCAGGGTAGGGGTCTCTGGCTACACCTTC. Translation gives CASSINPRVGVSGYTF.

V usage is TRBV4-1 and J usage is TRBJ2-7; D unclear. CDR1 and CDR2 (germline): MGHRA, YSYEKL. CDR3 length: 15 residues. The V end was cut by 0 bases, the J end by 2 bases, with 11 bases between. The CDR3 spells CASSQDPTLTYEQYF. CDR3 nucleotides: TGCGCCAGCAGCCAAGACCCGACACTCACCTACGAGCAGTACTTC.

DNA of the CDR3: TGTGCCAGCAGCACCGCCCGGGAGTACGCCCCAGGCGAGCAGTACTTC. Translated: CASSTAREYAPGEQYF. The chain is built from TRBV5-4 and TRBJ2-7; perhaps TRBD2 as D (6 bases). The V end was cut by 4 bases, the J end by 6 bases, with 23 bases between. The CDR3 extends over 16 amino acids. Per germline, CDR1 SGHNT and CDR2 YYREEE (reference sequence).

This clone has just one count. The chain links TRBV6-6 to TRBJ1-4; D uncertain. Germline CDR1 is MNHNY and CDR2 is SVGAGI (reference sequence). The ends were cut back, 5 bases at V and 9 bases at J, with 4 bases in the middle. The CDR3 has 10 amino acids. CDR3 amino acids: CASSTKKLFF. The CDR3 region has the DNA TGTGCCAGCAGTACAAAAAAACTGTTTTTT.

This rearrangement joins TRBV5-6 to TRBJ1-5; TRBD1 might be the D (6 bases). V lost 4 bases and J 4 bases, leaving 21 bases between the germline ends. CDR1 and CDR2 (germline): SGHDT, YYEEEE. This CDR3 has 17 residues. The DNA of the CDR3 is TGTGCCAGCAGCCTTAGGGGGAGCGGGTCAGGGAATCAGCCCCAGCATTTT. It codes for CASSLRGSGSGNQPQHF.

CDR3: CAWTFGSLRQGETIYF. As DNA, the CDR3 is TGTGCCTGGACCTTCGGGTCTTTAAGACAGGGGGAGACCATATATTTT. The V gene is TRBV30, the J gene TRBJ1-3; the match to TRBD1 covers 9 bases. This CDR3 comprises 16 residues. Losses at the gene ends were 4 bases for V and 10 bases for J; bases not matched to a gene: 17. Germline assignment: CDR1 GTSNPN and CDR2 SVGIG (reference sequence).

This clone showed up just once. The genes are TRBV5-1 and TRBJ2-5; 9 positions agree with TRBD1. With the DNA end fitting TRBJ2-7 better, the J assignment may be wrong. CDR1 and CDR2 from the germline V gene are SGHRS and YFSETQ. This CDR3 contains 16 residues. The CDR3 nucleotides are TGCGCCAGCAGCTCCGTTGTGGGGACAGGGACCTACGAGCAGTACTTC. Its translation is CASSSVVGTGTYEQYF.

The rearrangement uses TRBV27 and TRBJ2-3, with no clear D. This CDR3 has 16 residues. Per the germline V gene, CDR1 is MNHEY and CDR2 is SMNVEV (reference sequence). Deletions cut 5 bases from V and 6 bases from J, with 21 bases between. The CDR3 here is CASSTRRTQVADTQYF. The CDR3 nucleotides read TGTGCCAGCAGTACCCGACGGACCCAGGTCGCCGATACGCAGTATTTT.

The gene calls are TRBV29-1 and TRBJ2-5; D gene uncertain. Deletions cut 4 bases from V and 1 base from J, with 13 bases between. CDR3 length: 14 residues. Germline CDR1 reads SQVTM; CDR2 reads ANQGSEA. The CDR3, as DNA: TGCAGCGTTGTTCGTGGCACATTCCAAGAGACCCAGTACTTC. Translating gives CSVVRGTFQETQYF.

This sequence joins TRBV7-9 and TRBJ1-2, with unresolved D. Germline V gene sequence: CDR1 SEHNR, CDR2 FQNEAQ (reference sequence). The V and J ends lost 1 base and 6 bases respectively, with 9 bases between them. The CDR3 is 13 residues long. The CDR3 nucleotides read TGTGCCAGCAGCTTAGGGAGGGCCAATGGCTACACCTTC. It specifies CASSLGRANGYTF.

J is TRBJ1-1 and V is TRBV5-8; D call uncertain. Trimming took off 4 bases at V and 3 bases at J, with 10 bases between the two ends. The CDR3 loop spans 13 amino acids. CDR1 and CDR2 (germline): SGHTS, YDEGEE. The CDR3 here is CASSPRGDTEAFF. CDR3 nucleotide sequence: TGTGCCAGCAGCCCGCGCGGGGACACTGAAGCTTTCTTT.

V and J are TRBV10-3 and TRBJ2-7; D gene uncertain. Germline-derived CDR1 and CDR2 are ENHRY and SYGVKD. The CDR3 is 12 amino acids. V lost 3 bases and J lost 2, with 5 bases in between. The CDR3 sequence is CAISDQTYEQYV. For the CDR3, the DNA is TGTGCCATCAGTGACCAGACCTACGAGCAGTACGTC.

The chain combines TRBV19 with TRBJ2-3; maybe TRBD2 (5 bases). This CDR3 has 15 amino acids. In germline, CDR1 is LNHDA, CDR2 SQIVND (reference sequence). V was trimmed by 5 bases and J by 4 bases, leaving 16 bases between them. CDR3 nucleotides: TGTGCCAGTAGTCGAGAAGCGGTTGGCGCAGATACGCAGTATTTT. This codes for CASSREAVGADTQYF.

V gene TRBV18 combines with J gene TRBJ2-5, with TRBD2 identical over 7 bases. This CDR3 is 15 amino acids long. The trim removed 5 bases at V and 3 bases at J, leaving 9 bases unmatched. Germline-derived CDR1 and CDR2 are KGHSH and LQKENI. The CDR3 reads CASSSRDYPEETQYF. Here the CDR3 DNA reads TGTGCCAGCTCATCGCGGGACTACCCCGAAGAGACCCAGTACTTC.

The chain joins TRBV28 to TRBJ2-1, with 11 nucleotides matching TRBD2. The CDR3 sequence is 16 residues long. Germline loops: CDR1 MDHEN, CDR2 SYDVKM. V trimming: 6 bases; J trimming: 4 bases; junction bases outside the gene matches: 8. CDR3 coding DNA: TGTGCCAGCAGCTTTCTAGCGGGAGGACCTTACAATGAGCAGTTCTTC. This codes for CASSFLAGGPYNEQFF. Full variable domain (missing parts from reference TRBV28 and TRBJ2-1): DVKVTQSSRYLVKRTGEKVFLECVQDMDHENMFWYRQDPGLGLRLIYFSYDVKMKEKGDIPEGYSVSREKKERFSLILESASTNQTSMYLCASSFLAGGPYNEQFFGPGTRLTVL.

This clone was detected once. V is TRBV18 and J is TRBJ2-3; a weak D match, TRBD2 (6 bases). CDR1 and CDR2 from the germline V gene are KGHSH and LQKENI. CDR3 length: 15 residues. V lost 3 bases and J 2 bases, leaving 12 bases between the germline ends. The CDR3 sequence: CASSPGGPLTDTQYF. For the CDR3, the DNA is TGTGCCAGCTCACCGGGGGGACCCCTCACAGATACGCAGTATTTT.

The chain uses TRBV6-1 and TRBJ2-7; D ambiguous. Germline CDR1 MNHNS, CDR2 SASEGT. This CDR3 is 16 amino acids long. V dropped 3 bases and J dropped 2 bases, with 17 bases sitting between them. The CDR3 spells CASSDWAASVTYEQYV. The CDR3 DNA sequence: TGTGCCAGCAGTGATTGGGCAGCAAGCGTCACCTACGAGCAGTACGTC.